A selection of T cell receptor beta chains follows, all from one sample in a study of neurological immune-mediated disorders. TCRdb called the 5' RACE reads again in MiXCR, with one record for every CDR3 protein. This sample yields about 48,000 distinct CDR3 sequences, of which over 9.5% are seen a single time; around 10% belongs to the top ten. The material sequenced was PBMCs. Source of these receptors: a male donor with HTLV-1-associated myelopathy (HAM/TSP). The CDR3 runs from the conserved cysteine through the conserved F or W. Fields, in order: clone size, D gene, J gene, V gene, CDR3 DNA, CDR3 protein. D genes are given only for firm matches. Clone size is stated in some rows and not others, as once, few, many or a class when expanded.

many,-,TRBJ1-3,TRBV7-2,TGTGCCAGCAGCTTAGGGGGTTCTGGAAACACCATATATTTT,CASSLGGSGNTIYF
many,TRBD1,TRBJ2-7,TRBV10-3,TGTGCCATCAGCACGGGACAGGGTCCCCACGAGCAGTACTTC,CAISTGQGPHEQYF
many,TRBD1,TRBJ1-1,TRBV5-1,TGCGCCAGCCTCAGGGGGGCAGGGAGCACTGAAGCTTTCTTT,CASLRGAGSTEAFF
-,-,TRBJ2-5,TRBV16,TGTACCAGCAGCCAAGAACCGGGGCCACAAGAGACCCAGTACTTC,CTSSQEPGPQETQYF
many,TRBD2,TRBJ2-3,TRBV5-6,TGTGCCAGCAGCTCATTCGCTCGACTAGCGGGGTTCACAGATACGCAGTATTTT,CASSSFARLAGFTDTQYF
many,-,TRBJ1-3,TRBV5-1,TGCGCCAGCAGCCCCGGACAGACGTACAACACCATATATTTT,CASSPGQTYNTIYF
-,-,TRBJ1-1,TRBV3-1,TGTGCCAGCAGCTCTACAGGAGCGAACACTGAAGCTTTCTTT,CASSSTGANTEAFF
many,-,TRBJ2-3,TRBV10-3,TGTGCCATCAGTGAGAGTACTAGCACAGATACGCAGTATTTT,CAISESTSTDTQYF
many,-,TRBJ1-2,TRBV5-1,TGCGCCAGCAGCTTGGGAGACCCCTCTAACTATGGCTACACCTTC,CASSLGDPSNYGYTF
many,TRBD2,TRBJ2-3,TRBV20-1,TGCAGTGCTACCACCCCCAGCGGGGGCACAGATACGCAGTATTTT,CSATTPSGGTDTQYF
medium-sized,-,TRBJ1-4,TRBV20-1,TGCAGTGCTAGAGAGAATGAAAAACTGTTTTTT,CSARENEKLFF
-,-,TRBJ2-6,TRBV7-8,TGTGCCAGCAGCTTAGAGAGGGTGGAGACGACTGGGGCCAACGTCCTGACTTTC,CASSLERVETTGANVLTF
many,-,TRBJ2-1,TRBV5-1,TGCGCCAGCAGCTTGAGTGGGGACCCCGAGAAGCAGTTCTTC,CASSLSGDPEKQFF
many,-,TRBJ1-6,TRBV12-3/TRBV12-4,TGTGCCAGCAGTAGGGAAACCTATAATTCACCCCTCCACTTT,CASSRETYNSPLHF
few,-,TRBJ2-1,TRBV10-2,TGCGCCAGTAGGGTTTTCAGCTCCTACAATGAGCAGTTCTTC,CASRVFSSYNEQFF
many,TRBD2,TRBJ2-7,TRBV20-1,TGCAGTGCTGAAAGCGGGGGGAGCTCCTACGAGCAGTACTTC,CSAESGGSSYEQYF
many,-,TRBJ2-7,TRBV5-5,TGTGCCAGCAGCTTCCTCCAGGGAAGATACGAGCAGTACTTC,CASSFLQGRYEQYF
-,TRBD1,TRBJ1-6,TRBV29-1,TGCAGCGCCTCAGTAGGACAGGGCGGGCAGAGAACCCTCCACTTT,CSASVGQGGQRTLHF
many,-,TRBJ2-3,TRBV5-6,TGTGCCAGCAGCTGGGGGGGTACAGGGGGAGATACGCAGTATTTT,CASSWGGTGGDTQYF
many,-,TRBJ1-2,TRBV28,TGTGCCAGCAGTTTGCCTGCGGGGAGCTATGGCTACACCTTC,CASSLPAGSYGYTF
many,TRBD1,TRBJ1-2,TRBV20-1,TGCAGTGCTCCACCGACAGGGTCGAACTATGGCTACACCTTC,CSAPPTGSNYGYTF
many,-,TRBJ2-4,TRBV2,TGTGCCAGCAACCCCGGCGGAGACATTCAGTACTTC,CASNPGGDIQYF
-,-,TRBJ2-7,TRBV12-3/TRBV12-4,TGTGCCAGCACCCCCGGCTCCTTCTCCTACGAGCAGTACTTC,CASTPGSFSYEQYF
-,-,TRBJ1-6,TRBV7-2,TGTGCCAACAGCTTCCGGTCCAAAGGGTCTTCACCCCTCCACTTT,CANSFRSKGSSPLHF
many,TRBD1,TRBJ1-1,TRBV5-1,TGCGCCAGCAGCCCGCAGGGGGCCACTGAAGCTTTCTTT,CASSPQGATEAFF
few,TRBD1,TRBJ1-2,TRBV7-8,TGTGCCAGCAGCTCCGGGACAGGGGCCCACTATGGCTACACCTTC,CASSSGTGAHYGYTF
many,TRBD2,TRBJ2-3,TRBV15,TGTGCCACCAGCAGGTCCGGGGGGTCCACAGATACGCAGTATTTT,CATSRSGGSTDTQYF
many,-,TRBJ2-5,TRBV7-9,TGTGCCAGCACGACGGTCCAAGAGACCCAGTACTTC,CASTTVQETQYF